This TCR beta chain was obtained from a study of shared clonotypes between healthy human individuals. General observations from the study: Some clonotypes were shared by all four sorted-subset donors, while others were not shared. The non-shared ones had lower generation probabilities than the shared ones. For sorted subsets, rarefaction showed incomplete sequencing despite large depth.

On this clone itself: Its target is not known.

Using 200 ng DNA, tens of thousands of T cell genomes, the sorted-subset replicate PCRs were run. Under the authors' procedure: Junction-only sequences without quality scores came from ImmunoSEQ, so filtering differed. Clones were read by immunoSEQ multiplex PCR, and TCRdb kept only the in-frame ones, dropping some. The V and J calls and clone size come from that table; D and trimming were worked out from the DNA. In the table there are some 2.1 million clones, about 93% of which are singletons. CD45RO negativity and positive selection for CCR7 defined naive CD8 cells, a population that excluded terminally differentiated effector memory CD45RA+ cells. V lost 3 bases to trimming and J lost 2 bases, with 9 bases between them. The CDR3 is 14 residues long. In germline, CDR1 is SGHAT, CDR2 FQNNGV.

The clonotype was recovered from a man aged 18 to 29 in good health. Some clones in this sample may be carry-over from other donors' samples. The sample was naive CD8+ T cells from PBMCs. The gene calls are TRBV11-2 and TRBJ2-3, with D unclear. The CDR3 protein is CASSFNKFTDTQYF. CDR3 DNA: TGTGCCAGCAGCTTCAACAAGTTCACAGATACGCAGTATTTT. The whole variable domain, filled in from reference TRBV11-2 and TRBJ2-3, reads EAGVAQSPRYKIIEKRQSVAFWCNPISGHATLYWYQQILGQGPKLLIQFQNNGVVDDSQLPKDRFSAERLKGVDSTLKIQPAKLEDSAVYLCASSFNKFTDTQYFGPGTRLTVL.